The 12 T cell receptor beta chains below come from one sample, sequenced in a study of T cells expressing NK-cell markers. TCRdb reprocessed the 5' RACE reads; each CDR3 protein has one entry and no DNA is given. This sample lists some 440,000 distinct CDR3 sequences; its ten largest clones have around 1.4%. The specimen sequenced was blood T cells: a sorted CD56 or NKG2C T cell subset, CD4+ or CD8+ T cells, or bulk PBMC T cells (not recorded which). These receptors came from a woman aged 50 to 60 in good health.

The V and J genes are TRBV6-5 and TRBJ2-1; the D gene TCRdb calls, TRBD1, cannot be checked with no DNA. This CDR3 is built from 17 residues. Germline CDR1 is MNHEY and CDR2 is SVGAGI. The CDR3 is CASSLGVGESSYNEQFF.

The CDR3 loop is CATSREYPLELFF. This chain connects TRBV15 to TRBJ2-2; TCRdb gives TRBD1 as the D gene, but with no DNA this cannot be confirmed. CDR1 is LNHNV and CDR2 is YYDKDF in the germline V gene (reference sequence). The CDR3 totals 13 residues.

The chain combines TRBV5-1 with TRBJ2-3; TCRdb lists TRBD2, though no DNA is available to test this call. In germline, CDR1 is SGHRS, CDR2 YFSETQ. This CDR3 is built from 15 residues. The chain's CDR3 is CASSLPDYNTDTQYF.

V is TRBV5-4 and J is TRBJ2-1; the D call from TCRdb, TRBD2, cannot be confirmed without DNA. This CDR3 is 18 amino acids long. The germline V gene has CDR1 SGHNT and CDR2 YYREEE (reference sequence). The CDR3 here is CASSLYRTSSSSYNEQFF.

The rearrangement links TRBV7-2 to TRBJ2-1; there is no DNA to check the TCRdb D call of TRBD1. The CDR3 loop spans 14 amino acids. CDR1 is SGHTA and CDR2 is FQGNSA in the germline V gene. CDR3 amino acids: CASTPSSSYNEQFF.

This rearrangement joins TRBV18 to TRBJ2-5; TCRdb names TRBD2, which stays unverified in the absence of DNA. From germline, CDR1 is KGHSH and CDR2 LQKENI. The CDR3 runs to 16 residues. Here the CDR3 reads CASSPSRPSEKETQYF.

This chain uses TRBV2 with TRBJ1-2. The length of the CDR3 is 13 residues. The germline V gene encodes CDR1 SNHLY and CDR2 FYNNEI. The CDR3 sequence is CASSDSINYGYTF.

The chain employs TRBV10-3 and TRBJ2-1; TCRdb reports TRBD2, a call that lacks DNA to check it against. CDR3 size: 12 residues. Germline V lookup: CDR1 ENHRY, CDR2 SYGVKD. The CDR3 sequence is CANGLAGGEQFF.

This chain's CDR3 is CAISAPRKGSLSGANVLTF. The V and J genes are TRBV10-3 and TRBJ2-6; TCRdb calls TRBD1, which cannot be checked without DNA. The CDR3 is 19 amino acids. The germline V gene has CDR1 ENHRY and CDR2 SYGVKD.

The chain uses TRBV14 and TRBJ2-7. Germline CDR1 reads SGHDN; CDR2 reads FVKESK. The CDR3 has 12 residues. The CDR3 reads CASSQGLGGQYF.

The J gene is TRBJ2-3, the V gene TRBV12-3 or TRBV12-4. The CDR3 covers 12 residues. The CDR3 spells CASSLASLGQYF.

This chain joins TRBV10-1 and TRBJ2-1; without DNA, the TCRdb call of TRBD1 cannot be checked. This CDR3 has 14 amino acids. CDR1 and CDR2 (germline): WNHNN, SYGVQD (reference sequence). CDR3 loop: CASNPGRQNNEQFF.